The sequence of this T cell receptor beta chain was determined in a study of PD-L1 blockade in urothelial cancer. The repertoire was sequenced with immunoSEQ multiplex PCR; TCRdb's copy has only in-frame clones and lacks some. Here the sample spans roughly 67,000 clones, around 87% being singletons. Sample time point: pretreatment peripheral blood. The TCR comes from a man in his sixties with urothelial cancer. Sequencing used PBMCs, obtained around atezolizumab (anti-PD-L1) treatment.

This CDR3 reads CASSLAGGAQETQYF. The CDR3 nucleotides are TGTGCCAGCAGCCTAGCGGGGGGGGCGCAAGAGACCCAGTACTTC. The chain couples TRBV11-3 to TRBJ2-5, with 12 nucleotides matching TRBD2. CDR3 length equals 15 residues. Germline trimming cut 5 bases from V and 2 bases from J; bases unmatched to any gene: 3. Germline V CDR1 and CDR2: SGHNT, YENEEA.